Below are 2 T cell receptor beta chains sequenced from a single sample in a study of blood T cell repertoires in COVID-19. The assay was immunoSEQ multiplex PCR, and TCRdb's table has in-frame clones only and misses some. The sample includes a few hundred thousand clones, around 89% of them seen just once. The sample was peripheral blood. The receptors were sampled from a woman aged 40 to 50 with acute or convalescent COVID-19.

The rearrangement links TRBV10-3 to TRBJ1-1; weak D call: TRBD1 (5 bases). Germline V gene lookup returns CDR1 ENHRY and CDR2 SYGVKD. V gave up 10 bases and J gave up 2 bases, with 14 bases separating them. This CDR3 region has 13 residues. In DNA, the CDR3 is TGTGCCACCCGCCCGGACATCAACACTGAAGCTTTCTTT. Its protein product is CATRPDINTEAFF.

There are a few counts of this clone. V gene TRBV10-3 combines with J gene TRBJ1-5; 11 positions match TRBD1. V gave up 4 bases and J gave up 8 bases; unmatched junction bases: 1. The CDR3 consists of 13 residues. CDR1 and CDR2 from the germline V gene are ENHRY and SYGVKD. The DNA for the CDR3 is TGTGCCATCAGTGTGGGACAGGGGGAGCCCCAGCATTTT. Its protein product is CAISVGQGEPQHF.